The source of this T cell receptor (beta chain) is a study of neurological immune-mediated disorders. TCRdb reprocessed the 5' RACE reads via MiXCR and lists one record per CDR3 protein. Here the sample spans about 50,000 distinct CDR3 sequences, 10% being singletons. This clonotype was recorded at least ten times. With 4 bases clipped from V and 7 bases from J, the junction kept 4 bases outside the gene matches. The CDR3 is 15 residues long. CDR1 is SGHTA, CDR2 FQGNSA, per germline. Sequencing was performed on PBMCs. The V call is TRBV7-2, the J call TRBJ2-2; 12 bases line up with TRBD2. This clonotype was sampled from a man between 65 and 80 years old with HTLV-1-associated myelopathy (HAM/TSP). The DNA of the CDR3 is TGTGCCAGCAGCTCCACTAGCGGGAGGAACGGGGAGCTGTTTTTT. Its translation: CASSSTSGRNGELFF.